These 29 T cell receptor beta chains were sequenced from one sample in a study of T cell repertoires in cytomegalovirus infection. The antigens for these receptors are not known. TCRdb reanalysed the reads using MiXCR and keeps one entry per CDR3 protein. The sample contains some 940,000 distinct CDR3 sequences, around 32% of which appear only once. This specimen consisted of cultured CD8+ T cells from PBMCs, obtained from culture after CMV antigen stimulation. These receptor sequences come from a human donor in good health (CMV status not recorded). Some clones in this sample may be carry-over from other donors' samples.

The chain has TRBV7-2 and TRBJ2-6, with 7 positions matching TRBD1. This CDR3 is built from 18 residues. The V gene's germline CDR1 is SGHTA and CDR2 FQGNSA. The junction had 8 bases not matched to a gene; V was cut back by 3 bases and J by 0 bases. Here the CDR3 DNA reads TGTGCCAGCAGCTTCGACAGGGTAGGGTTCTCTGGGGCCAACGTCCTGACTTTC. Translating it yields CASSFDRVGFSGANVLTF.

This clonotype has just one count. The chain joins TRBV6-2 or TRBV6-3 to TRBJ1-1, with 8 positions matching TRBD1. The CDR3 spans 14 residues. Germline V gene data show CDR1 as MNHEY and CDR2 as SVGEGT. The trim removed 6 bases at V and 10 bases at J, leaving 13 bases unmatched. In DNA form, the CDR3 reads TGTGCCAGCAGACGACAGGGGCCATTGTTAGGAGCTTTCTTT. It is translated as CASRRQGPLLGAFF.

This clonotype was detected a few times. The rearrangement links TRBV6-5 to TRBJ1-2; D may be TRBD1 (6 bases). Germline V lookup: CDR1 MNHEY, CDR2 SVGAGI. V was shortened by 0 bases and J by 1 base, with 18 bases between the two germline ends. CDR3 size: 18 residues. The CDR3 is CASSYSPPLQGGNYGYTF. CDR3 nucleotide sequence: TGTGCCAGCAGTTACTCGCCCCCTTTACAGGGAGGTAACTATGGCTACACCTTC.

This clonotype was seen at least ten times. CDR3 DNA sequence: TGTGCCAGCGAGATGACTGCCAGCAATCAGCCCCAGCATTTT. Translating it yields CASEMTASNQPQHF. This rearrangement joins TRBV7-8 to TRBJ1-5; D unclear. V was clipped by 8 bases and J by 1 base, with 12 bases between them. Germline-derived CDR1 and CDR2 are SGHVS and FQNEAQ. The CDR3 length is 14 residues.

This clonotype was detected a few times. CDR3 protein: CATSDPGTEETQYF. In DNA form, the CDR3 reads TGTGCCACCAGTGACCCCGGGACAGAAGAGACCCAGTACTTC. V is TRBV24-1 and J is TRBJ2-5, with 7 bases identical to TRBD1. J was trimmed by 3 bases and V by 4 bases; bases with no gene match: 4. This CDR3 has 14 amino acids. The germline V gene has CDR1 KGHDR and CDR2 SFDVKD.

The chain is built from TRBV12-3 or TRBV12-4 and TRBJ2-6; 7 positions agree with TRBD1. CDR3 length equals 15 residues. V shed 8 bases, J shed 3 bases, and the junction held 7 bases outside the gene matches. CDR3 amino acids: CASDDRAGGANVLTF. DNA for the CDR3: TGTGCCAGCGACGACAGGGCCGGTGGGGCCAACGTCCTGACTTTC.

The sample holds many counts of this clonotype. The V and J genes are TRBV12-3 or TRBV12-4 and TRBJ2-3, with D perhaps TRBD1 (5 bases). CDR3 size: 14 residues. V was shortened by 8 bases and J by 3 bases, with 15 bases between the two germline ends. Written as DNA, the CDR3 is TGTGCCAGCGCGAAGACAGACTTTACAGATACGCAGTATTTT. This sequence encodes CASAKTDFTDTQYF.

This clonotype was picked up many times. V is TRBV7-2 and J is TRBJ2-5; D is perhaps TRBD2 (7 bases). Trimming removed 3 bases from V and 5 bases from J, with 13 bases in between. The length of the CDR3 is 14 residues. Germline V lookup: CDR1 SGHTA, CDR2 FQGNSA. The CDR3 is CASSFLGGAETQYF. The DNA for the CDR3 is TGTGCCAGCAGCTTCCTGGGGGGGGCGGAGACCCAGTACTTC.

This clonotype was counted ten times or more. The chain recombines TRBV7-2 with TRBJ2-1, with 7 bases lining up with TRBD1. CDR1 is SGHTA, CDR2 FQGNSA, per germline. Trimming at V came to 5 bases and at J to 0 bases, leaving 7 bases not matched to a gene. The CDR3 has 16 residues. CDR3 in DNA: TGTGCCAGCAGCCCTTGGACAGGAAACTCCTACAATGAGCAGTTCTTC. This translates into CASSPWTGNSYNEQFF.

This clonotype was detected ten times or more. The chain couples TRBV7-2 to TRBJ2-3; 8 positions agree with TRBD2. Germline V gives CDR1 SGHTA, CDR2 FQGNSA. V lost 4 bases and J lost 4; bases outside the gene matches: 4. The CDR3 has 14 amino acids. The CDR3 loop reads CASSWTSFPDTQYF. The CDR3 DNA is TGTGCCAGCAGCTGGACTAGCTTCCCAGATACGCAGTATTTT. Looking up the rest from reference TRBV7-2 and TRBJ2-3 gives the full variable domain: GAGVSQSPSNKVTEKGKDVELRCDPISGHTALYWYRQSLGQGLEFLIYFQGNSAPDKSGLPSDRFSAERTGGSVSTLTIQRTQQEDSAVYLCASSWTSFPDTQYFGPGTRLTVL.

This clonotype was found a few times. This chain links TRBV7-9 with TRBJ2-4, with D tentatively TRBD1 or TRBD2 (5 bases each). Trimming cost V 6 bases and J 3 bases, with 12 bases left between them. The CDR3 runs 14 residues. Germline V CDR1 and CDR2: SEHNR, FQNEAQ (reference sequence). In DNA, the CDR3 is TGTGCCAGCAGTTGGGACGGCGACAAAAACATTCAGTACTTC. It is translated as CASSWDGDKNIQYF.

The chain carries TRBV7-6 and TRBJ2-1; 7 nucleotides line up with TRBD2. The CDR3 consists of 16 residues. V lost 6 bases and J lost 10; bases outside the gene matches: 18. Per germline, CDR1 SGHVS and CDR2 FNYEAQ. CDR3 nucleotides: TGTGCCAGCAGTTTATACACCCACCAATGGGGGGGGGAGCAGTTCTTC. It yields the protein CASSLYTHQWGGEQFF.

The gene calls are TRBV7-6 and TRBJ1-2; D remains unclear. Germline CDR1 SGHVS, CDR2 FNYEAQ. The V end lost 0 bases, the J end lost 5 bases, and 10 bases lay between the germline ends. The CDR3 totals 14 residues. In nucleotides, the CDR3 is TGTGCCAGCAGCTTAGCGAAGGCAGATTATGGCTACACCTTC. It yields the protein CASSLAKADYGYTF.

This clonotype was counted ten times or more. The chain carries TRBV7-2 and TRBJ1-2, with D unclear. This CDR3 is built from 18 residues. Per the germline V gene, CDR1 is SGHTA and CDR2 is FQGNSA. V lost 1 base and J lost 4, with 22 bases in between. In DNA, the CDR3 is TGTGCCAGCAGCTTAGAAAGCGAGGCGGCAGTTCATGTCTATGGCTACACCTTC. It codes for CASSLESEAAVHVYGYTF. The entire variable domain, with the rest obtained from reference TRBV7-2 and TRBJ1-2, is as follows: GAGVSQSPSNKVTEKGKDVELRCDPISGHTALYWYRQSLGQGLEFLIYFQGNSAPDKSGLPSDRFSAERTGGSVSTLTIQRTQQEDSAVYLCASSLESEAAVHVYGYTFGSGTRLTVV.

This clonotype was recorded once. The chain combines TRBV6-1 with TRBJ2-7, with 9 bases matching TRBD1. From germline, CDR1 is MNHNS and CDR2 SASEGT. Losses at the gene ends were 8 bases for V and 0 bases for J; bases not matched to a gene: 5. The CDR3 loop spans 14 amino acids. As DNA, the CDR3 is TGTGCCAGCCGAGACAGGGGGGACTCCTACGAGCAGTACGTC. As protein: CASRDRGDSYEQYV.

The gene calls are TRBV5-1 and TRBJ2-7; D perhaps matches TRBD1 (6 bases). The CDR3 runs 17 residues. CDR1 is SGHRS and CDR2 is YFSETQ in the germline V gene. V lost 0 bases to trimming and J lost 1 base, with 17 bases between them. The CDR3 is CASSLDPSGTSSYEQYF. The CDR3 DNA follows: TGCGCCAGCAGCTTGGATCCGTCAGGGACATCTTCCTACGAGCAGTACTTC.

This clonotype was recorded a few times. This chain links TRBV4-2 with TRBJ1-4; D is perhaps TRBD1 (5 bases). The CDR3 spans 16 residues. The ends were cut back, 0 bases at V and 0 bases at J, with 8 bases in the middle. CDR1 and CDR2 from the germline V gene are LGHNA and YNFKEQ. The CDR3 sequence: CASSQEMGATNEKLFF. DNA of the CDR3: TGTGCCAGCAGCCAAGAGATGGGGGCAACTAATGAAAAACTGTTTTTT.

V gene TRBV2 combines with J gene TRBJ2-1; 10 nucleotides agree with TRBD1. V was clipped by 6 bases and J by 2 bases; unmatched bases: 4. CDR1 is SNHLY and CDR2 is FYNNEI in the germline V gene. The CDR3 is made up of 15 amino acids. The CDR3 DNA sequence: TGTGCCAGCAGATTCGGGACAGGGGCCTACAATGAGCAGTTCTTC. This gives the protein CASRFGTGAYNEQFF.

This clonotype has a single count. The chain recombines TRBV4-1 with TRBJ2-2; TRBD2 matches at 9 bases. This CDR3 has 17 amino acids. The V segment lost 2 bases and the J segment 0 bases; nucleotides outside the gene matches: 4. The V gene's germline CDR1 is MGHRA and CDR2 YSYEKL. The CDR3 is CASSQWSGGPNTGELFF. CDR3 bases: TGCGCCAGCAGCCAATGGAGCGGGGGGCCGAACACCGGGGAGCTGTTTTTT.

The CDR3: CASSSGGIPHEQYV. In DNA, the CDR3 is TGTGCCAGCAGCTCCGGGGGCATCCCTCACGAGCAGTACGTC. The rearrangement links TRBV5-4 to TRBJ2-7; D might be TRBD1 or TRBD2, each matching 6 bases. CDR1 is SGHNT, CDR2 YYREEE, per germline (reference sequence). The CDR3 has 14 residues. Between the trimmed V and J ends, which lost 3 bases and 5 bases, there was a span of 15 bases.

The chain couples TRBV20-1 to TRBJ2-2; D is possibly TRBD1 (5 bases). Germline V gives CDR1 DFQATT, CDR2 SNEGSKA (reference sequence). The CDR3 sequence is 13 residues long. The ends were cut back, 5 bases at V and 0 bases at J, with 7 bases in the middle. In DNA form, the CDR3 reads TGCAGTGCTCCACAGGCGAACACCGGGGAGCTGTTTTTT. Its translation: CSAPQANTGELFF.

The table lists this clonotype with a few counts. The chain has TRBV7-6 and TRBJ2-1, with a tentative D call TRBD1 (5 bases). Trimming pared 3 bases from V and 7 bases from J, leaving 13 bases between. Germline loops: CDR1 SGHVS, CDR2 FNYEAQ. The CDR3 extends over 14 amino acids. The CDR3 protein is CASSFSAGQNEQFF. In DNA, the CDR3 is TGTGCCAGCAGCTTTTCCGCAGGGCAGAATGAGCAGTTCTTC.

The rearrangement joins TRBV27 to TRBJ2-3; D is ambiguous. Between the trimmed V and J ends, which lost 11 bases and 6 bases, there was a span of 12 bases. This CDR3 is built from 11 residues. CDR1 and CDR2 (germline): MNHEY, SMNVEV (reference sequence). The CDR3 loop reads CAGKGRDTQYF. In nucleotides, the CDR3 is TGTGCCGGGAAAGGGCGGGATACGCAGTATTTT.

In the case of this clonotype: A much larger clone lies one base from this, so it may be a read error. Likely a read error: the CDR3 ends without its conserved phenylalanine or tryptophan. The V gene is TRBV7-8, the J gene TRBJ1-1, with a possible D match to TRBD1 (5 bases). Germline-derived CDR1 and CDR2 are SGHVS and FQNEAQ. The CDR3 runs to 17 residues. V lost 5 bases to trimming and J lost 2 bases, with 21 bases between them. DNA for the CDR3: TGTGCCAGCAGCCCAGTAGGGGCGGGGGTGTTCAACACTGAAGCTTTCTCT. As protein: CASSPVGAGVFNTEAFS.

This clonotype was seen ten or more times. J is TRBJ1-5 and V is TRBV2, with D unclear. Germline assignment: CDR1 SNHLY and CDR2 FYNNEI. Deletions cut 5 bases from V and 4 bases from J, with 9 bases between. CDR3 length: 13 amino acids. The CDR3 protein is CASSRQVNQPQHF. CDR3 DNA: TGTGCCAGCAGTCGACAAGTGAATCAGCCCCAGCATTTT.

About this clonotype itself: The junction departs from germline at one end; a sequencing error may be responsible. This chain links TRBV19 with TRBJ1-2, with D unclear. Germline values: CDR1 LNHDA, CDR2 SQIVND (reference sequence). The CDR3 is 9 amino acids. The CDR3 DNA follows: TGTGCCAGTAGTCCGGGATCCCACTTC. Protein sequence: CASSPGSHF.

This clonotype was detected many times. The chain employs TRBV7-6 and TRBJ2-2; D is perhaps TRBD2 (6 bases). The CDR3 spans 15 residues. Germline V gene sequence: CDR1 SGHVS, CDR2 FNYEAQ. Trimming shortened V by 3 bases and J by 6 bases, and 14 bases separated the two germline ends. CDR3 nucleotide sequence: TGTGCCAGCAGCTTGGGGACTTCGGGCCCCGGGGAGCTGTTTTTT. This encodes CASSLGTSGPGELFF.

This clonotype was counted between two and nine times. This chain's CDR3 is CAISESLGDYEQYV. DNA of the CDR3: TGTGCCATCAGTGAGTCATTGGGGGACTACGAGCAGTACGTC. The chain has TRBV10-3 and TRBJ2-7; tentatively, D is TRBD1 or TRBD2 (5 bases each). This CDR3 comprises 14 residues. CDR1 ENHRY and CDR2 SYGVKD come from the germline V gene. V was shortened by 0 bases and J by 3 bases, with 9 bases between the two germline ends.

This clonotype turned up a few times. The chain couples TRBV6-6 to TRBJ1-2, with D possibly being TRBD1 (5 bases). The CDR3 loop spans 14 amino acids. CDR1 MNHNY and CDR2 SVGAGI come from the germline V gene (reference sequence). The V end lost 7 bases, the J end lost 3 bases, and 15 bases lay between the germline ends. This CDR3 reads CASISRGAYYGYTF. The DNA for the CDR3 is TGTGCCAGCATCTCGCGAGGGGCCTACTATGGCTACACCTTC.